These 20 T cell receptor beta chains originate from one sample sequenced in a study of blood T cell repertoires in COVID-19. This table comes from immunoSEQ multiplex PCR, and its TCRdb copy is limited to in-frame clones, with some not included. The sample has about 170,000 clones, around 90% seen once. Source material: peripheral blood. Every receptor here comes from a man aged 55-75 years with acute or convalescent COVID-19.

This chain connects TRBV11-3 to TRBJ2-7; 10 positions agree with TRBD1. CDR3 size: 16 residues. Trimming cost V 6 bases and J 1 base; bases outside gene matches: 9. CDR1 is SGHNT, CDR2 YENEEA, per germline. The CDR3 nucleotides read TGTGCCAGCAGTCAAGACAGGGGGCGAAGTTCCTACGAGCAGTACTTC. Residues: CASSQDRGRSSYEQYF. Together with reference TRBV11-3 and TRBJ2-7, the CDR3 gives the full variable domain: EAGVVQSPRYKIIEKKQPVAFWCNPISGHNTLYWYLQNLGQGPELLIRYENEEAVDDSQLPKDRFSAERLKGVDSTLKIQPAELGDSAVYLCASSQDRGRSSYEQYFGPGTRLTVT.

This rearrangement joins TRBV7-8 to TRBJ2-1; no reliable D call. CDR1 is SGHVS and CDR2 is FQNEAQ in the germline V gene. CDR3 length: 15 amino acids. Trimming cost V 1 base and J 2 bases, with 9 bases left between them. CDR3 nucleotide sequence: TGTGCCAGCAGCTTAGTACTATCCCCCTACAATGAGCAGTTCTTC. It codes for CASSLVLSPYNEQFF.

This clone was seen a single time. This rearrangement joins TRBV9 to TRBJ1-1; D gene unclear. The germline V gene has CDR1 SGDLS and CDR2 YYNGEE. This CDR3 spans 14 amino acids. The V gene lost 4 bases and the J gene lost 4 bases, with 14 bases spanning the gap. The CDR3 DNA reads as TGTGCCAGCAGCCCGGCGGGAGGGTCCACTGAAGCTTTCTTT. Its translation is CASSPAGGSTEAFF.

This chain links TRBV5-1 with TRBJ1-1; D call uncertain. This CDR3 contains 15 residues. Between the trimmed V and J ends, which lost 0 bases and 1 base, there was a span of 10 bases. Germline V gene lookup returns CDR1 SGHRS and CDR2 YFSETQ. The CDR3 sequence: CASSLDPGSNTEAFF. The DNA of the CDR3 is TGCGCCAGCAGCTTGGATCCGGGATCGAACACTGAAGCTTTCTTT.

This chain connects TRBV19 to TRBJ2-5; TRBD2 might be the D (5 bases). Germline CDR1 reads LNHDA; CDR2 reads SQIVND (reference sequence). This CDR3 is built from 15 residues. V lost 2 bases, J lost 4 bases, and 14 bases lay in between. The CDR3 here is CASSITPLAPETQYF. For the CDR3, the DNA is TGTGCCAGTAGTATAACCCCGCTAGCTCCAGAGACCCAGTACTTC.

In this sample, this clone turned up once. The V gene is TRBV24-1, the J gene TRBJ1-1; possible D gene TRBD1, 6 bases. Germline assignment: CDR1 KGHDR and CDR2 SFDVKD. V was cut by 4 bases and J by 9 bases, with 14 bases left in between. The CDR3 has 13 residues. Here the CDR3 DNA reads TGTGCCACCAGTGACCCGGGGAGGGGGAAAGCTTTCTTT. Amino acids: CATSDPGRGKAFF.

DNA of the CDR3: TGCGCCAGCAGCTCGGGGGGCAGGGTCACTGAAGCTTTCTTT. This translates into CASSSGGRVTEAFF. The gene calls are TRBV5-1 and TRBJ1-1, with a possible D match to TRBD1 (6 bases). Germline loops: CDR1 SGHRS, CDR2 YFSETQ. This CDR3 has 14 residues. With 3 bases removed from V and 4 bases from J, the gap between germline ends came to 13 bases.

The chain carries TRBV5-1 and TRBJ2-1; 11 positions agree with TRBD2. V lost 0 bases, J lost 5 bases, and 16 bases stayed unmatched. CDR3 length: 20 residues. Germline V gene data show CDR1 as SGHRS and CDR2 as YFSETQ. The CDR3 DNA follows: TGCGCCAGCAGCTTGGATTTGTCATGGGGACTAGCGGCCTTAAACAATGAGCAGTTCTTC. This encodes CASSLDLSWGLAALNNEQFF. Supplemented by reference TRBV5-1 and TRBJ2-1, the full variable domain reads KAGVTQTPRYLIKTRGQQVTLSCSPISGHRSVSWYQQTPGQGLQFLFEYFSETQRNKGNFPGRFSGRQFSNSRSEMNVSTLELGDSALYLCASSLDLSWGLAALNNEQFFGPGTRLTVL.

V usage is TRBV11-2 and J usage is TRBJ2-7; a weak D match, TRBD2 (6 bases). The CDR3 spans 15 residues. Trimming shortened V by 5 bases and J by 2 bases, and 16 bases separated the two germline ends. Germline V CDR1 and CDR2: SGHAT, FQNNGV. This CDR3 reads CASSHRRGGPYEQYF. In nucleotides, the CDR3 is TGTGCCAGCAGCCACCGGAGGGGTGGCCCCTACGAGCAGTACTTC.

J is TRBJ1-2 and V is TRBV27, with D possibly TRBD1 on 5 matching bases. V shed 4 bases and J shed 5 bases, with 8 bases lying between them. Germline V gene lookup returns CDR1 MNHEY and CDR2 SMNVEV (reference sequence). This CDR3 has 12 residues. For the CDR3, the DNA is TGTGCCAGCAGTTCTACAGGATATGGCTACACCTTC. Protein sequence: CASSSTGYGYTF.

The gene calls are TRBV12-5 and TRBJ2-5; D is possibly TRBD1 (6 bases). Per germline, CDR1 LGHNT and CDR2 FRNRAP. V gave up 1 base and J gave up 7 bases, with 22 bases separating them. The CDR3 consists of 17 residues. The CDR3 region has the DNA TGTGCTAGTGGTTTGGAAGCCGGGCCCCGAATAGGGGGGACCCAGTACTTC. Translated: CASGLEAGPRIGGTQYF.

The rearrangement joins TRBV6-5 to TRBJ1-2, with TRBD1 as a possible D gene (6 bases). V was pared by 5 bases and J by 7 bases, with 17 bases between. The CDR3 contains 14 residues. In germline, CDR1 is MNHEY, CDR2 SVGAGI. CDR3 amino acids: CASSPRGGISGYTF. In DNA form, the CDR3 reads TGTGCCAGCAGTCCCAGGGGTGGAATAAGTGGCTACACCTTC.

This rearrangement joins TRBV24-1 to TRBJ2-2, with D possibly matching TRBD1 (6 bases). V gave up 0 bases and J gave up 4 bases, with 11 bases separating them. The CDR3 is made up of 16 amino acids. The germline gives CDR1 KGHDR, CDR2 SFDVKD. CDR3 residues: CATSDLRDTVTGELFF. In DNA form, the CDR3 reads TGTGCCACCAGTGATTTGCGGGACACAGTCACCGGGGAGCTGTTTTTT.

The chain couples TRBV5-1 to TRBJ1-1; possibly TRBD1 for D (6 bases). With 5 bases removed from V and 0 bases from J, the gap between germline ends came to 14 bases. There are 15 residues in the CDR3. Looked up from germline, CDR1 is SGHRS and CDR2 is YFSETQ. Written as DNA, the CDR3 is TGCGCCAGCAGTGATCAACGACAGGTGAACACTGAAGCTTTCTTT. It encodes CASSDQRQVNTEAFF.

Remarks on this clone: The junction and the germline gene differ at one end; a read error may be behind it. V is TRBV5-4 and J is TRBJ1-4; TRBD1 matches at 7 bases. CDR1 is SGHNT, CDR2 YYREEE, per germline (reference sequence). This CDR3 spans 12 amino acids. CDR3 amino acids: CASSLGGTEPLF. Here the CDR3 DNA reads TGTGCCAGCAGCTTGGGAGGGACAGAACCACTTTTT.

As DNA, the CDR3 is TGTGCCAGCTCACTCAAGGGGGCGTGGAACACTGAAGCTTTCTTT. It is translated as CASSLKGAWNTEAFF. The chain links TRBV18 to TRBJ1-1; TRBD1 aligns across 7 bases. The CDR3 length is 15 residues. CDR1 and CDR2 (germline): KGHSH, LQKENI. With V trimmed by 4 bases and J by 1 base, 6 bases remained unmatched.

The chain is built from TRBV30 and TRBJ2-5; possibly TRBD1 for D (5 bases). From germline, CDR1 is GTSNPN and CDR2 SVGIG (reference sequence). Between the trimmed V and J ends, which lost 7 bases and 2 bases, there was a span of 17 bases. The CDR3 spans 14 residues. CDR3 amino acids: CASDGQAGQETQYF. The DNA of the CDR3 is TGTGCCTCCGATGGGCAAGCAGGGCAAGAGACCCAGTACTTC.

V is TRBV11-2 and J is TRBJ1-1; D unclear. The V and J ends lost 3 bases and 1 base respectively, with 12 bases between them. The CDR3 extends over 15 amino acids. Germline V lookup: CDR1 SGHAT, CDR2 FQNNGV. CDR3 in amino acids: CASSFSRGRNTEAFF. CDR3 nucleotide sequence: TGTGCCAGCAGCTTCAGCAGAGGTAGGAACACTGAAGCTTTCTTT. The full variable domain, completed using reference TRBV11-2 and TRBJ1-1, is EAGVAQSPRYKIIEKRQSVAFWCNPISGHATLYWYQQILGQGPKLLIQFQNNGVVDDSQLPKDRFSAERLKGVDSTLKIQPAKLEDSAVYLCASSFSRGRNTEAFFGQGTRLTVV.

The gene calls are TRBV19 and TRBJ1-5, with a tentative D call TRBD1 (5 bases). The CDR3 has 15 residues. Germline CDR1 is LNHDA and CDR2 is SQIVND (reference sequence). Trimming took off 1 base at V and 4 bases at J, with 11 bases between the two ends. The CDR3 is CASSIGQGANQPQHF. In DNA, the CDR3 is TGTGCCAGTAGTATAGGGCAGGGTGCAAATCAGCCCCAGCATTTT. Full variable domain (missing parts from reference TRBV19 and TRBJ1-5): DGGITQSPKYLFRKEGQNVTLSCEQNLNHDAMYWYRQDPGQGLRLIYYSQIVNDFQKGDIAEGYSVSREKKESFPLTVTSAQKNPTAFYLCASSIGQGANQPQHFGDGTRLSIL.

This chain links TRBV5-1 with TRBJ1-1; possibly TRBD1 for D (6 bases). The V end lost 0 bases, the J end lost 3 bases, and 12 bases lay between the germline ends. Looked up from germline, CDR1 is SGHRS and CDR2 is YFSETQ. This CDR3 spans 15 amino acids. Written as DNA, the CDR3 is TGCGCCAGCAGCTTGGGACAGGTCCCATACACTGAAGCTTTCTTT. Residues: CASSLGQVPYTEAFF.